This T cell receptor beta chain derives from a study of T cell responses to AZD1222 COVID-19 vaccine. V shed 6 bases and J 8 bases; nucleotides not matched to a gene: 12. This CDR3 has 16 residues. Germline assignment: CDR1 LNHDA and CDR2 SQIVND (reference sequence). Assay used: immunoSEQ multiplex PCR; TCRdb lists only in-frame clones, some missing. This table holds roughly 80,000 clones, 85% to 95% found once. This sequence joins TRBV19 and TRBJ2-3, with 12 bases identical to TRBD2. The receptor was isolated from an adult in good health. The material was peripheral blood, obtained on day 0 of MenACWY control vaccination. The chain's CDR3 is CASSYPSGRATSTQYF. CDR3 DNA sequence: TGTGCCAGTAGCTACCCTAGCGGGAGGGCCACGAGTACGCAGTATTTT.